The entry that follows covers one TCR beta chain sequence. There is no known antigen for this receptor. Base quality data are lacking; no much larger clone is found one base away. The data were produced on an Illumina MiSeq. In TCRdb, the public reads were trimmed at Q25 with fastp and aligned with MiXCR, with productive beta chains retained. Here each entry gathers all rows of one CDR3 protein and keeps the most common genes and DNA. The table for this sample lists about 24,000 distinct CDR3 sequences; 72% of them were counted only once. In total, the top ten clones hold roughly 14% of the sample. The sample is drawn from a study of type 1 regulatory T cells (dated by TCRdb to the early 2020s). About the investigation overall: The study characterized an in vitro protocol that generated a Tr1-enriched, alloantigen-specific CD4 T cell product named T-allo10. T-allo10 was being tested clinically in patients with hematological malignancies who were undergoing allogeneic hematopoietic stem cell transplantation.

Donor-derived T-allo10 cells were described as specific for host alloantigens, anergic, and capable of alloantigen-specific suppression. From its cysteine to its phenylalanine, the CDR3 spans 16 amino acids. Solely the CDR3 DNA is kept, with 48 bases framed from the first base. The germline V end is reduced by 6 bases and the J end by 1 base; junction bases left unmatched: 5. Based on the germline V gene, the CDR1 and CDR2 sequences are ENHRY and SYGVKD. Specimen: cultured T cells, either the whole culture or a sorted T cell fraction (not recorded which). This sample's cell subset or site label indicates: Tr1-enriched cell product generated in vitro against host alloantigens. The TCR sequence derives from a human donor in good health. Recombination linked TRBV10-3 to TRBJ2-2; the central 10 bases match TRBD2. The CDR3 region: CAIRRTSGMNTGELFF. The DNA sequence is given as TGTGCCATCAGAAGGACTAGCGGAATGAACACCGGGGAGCTGTTTTTT.